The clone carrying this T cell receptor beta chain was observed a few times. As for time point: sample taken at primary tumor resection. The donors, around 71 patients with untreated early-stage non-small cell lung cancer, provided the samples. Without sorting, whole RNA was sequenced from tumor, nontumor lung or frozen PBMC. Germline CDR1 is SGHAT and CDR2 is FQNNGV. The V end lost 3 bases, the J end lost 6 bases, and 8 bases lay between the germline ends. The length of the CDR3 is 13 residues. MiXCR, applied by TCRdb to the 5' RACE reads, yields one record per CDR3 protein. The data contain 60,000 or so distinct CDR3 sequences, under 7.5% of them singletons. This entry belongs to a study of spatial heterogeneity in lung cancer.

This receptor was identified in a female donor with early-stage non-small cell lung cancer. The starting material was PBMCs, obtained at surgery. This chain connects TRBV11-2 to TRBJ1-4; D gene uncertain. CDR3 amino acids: CASSFTQYEKLFF. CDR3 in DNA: TGTGCCAGCAGCTTTACACAGTATGAAAAACTGTTTTTT.